A single TCR beta chain is shown here with its context. Its matching antigen is unknown. This specimen comes from a study of cytomegalovirus exposure and HLA in healthy donors. Study-wide points: Most sequenced TCRs were rare (though some public TCRs occurred in many donors).

Primers for the PCR totalled 60 Vbeta and 13 Jbeta. This table comes from immunoSEQ multiplex PCR, and its TCRdb copy is limited to in-frame clones, with some not included. The profile covers about 140,000 clones, with around 82% appearing a single time and around 2.5% taken by the ten largest. Sequenced sample: PBMCs. The receptor comes from a man aged 50-59 years in good health and CMV-seronegative.

The CDR3 sequence is CASSSGTANTGELFF. The CDR3 DNA reads as TGTGCCAGCAGTTCTGGGACAGCGAACACCGGGGAGCTGTTTTTT. V is TRBV6-5 and J is TRBJ2-2; 7 nucleotides agree with TRBD1. The germline V gene encodes CDR1 MNHEY and CDR2 SVGAGI. V was pared by 4 bases and J by 0 bases, with 2 bases of the junction left unmatched. This CDR3 is built from 15 residues.